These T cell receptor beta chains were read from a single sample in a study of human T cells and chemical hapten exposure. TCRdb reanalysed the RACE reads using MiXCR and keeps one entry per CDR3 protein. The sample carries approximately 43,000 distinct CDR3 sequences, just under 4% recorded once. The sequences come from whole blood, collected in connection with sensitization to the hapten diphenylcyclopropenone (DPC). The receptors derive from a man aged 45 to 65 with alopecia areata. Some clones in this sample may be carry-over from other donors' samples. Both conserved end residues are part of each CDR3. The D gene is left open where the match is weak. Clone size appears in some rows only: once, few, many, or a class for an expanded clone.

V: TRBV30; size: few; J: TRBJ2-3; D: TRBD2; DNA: TGTGCCGGATCGACTTTTCCCCCGCTAGCGGGAGGCCGGGGGCAGTATTTT; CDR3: CAGSTFPPLAGGRGQYF
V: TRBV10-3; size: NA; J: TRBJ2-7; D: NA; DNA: TGTGCCATCAGTGAGTCGGGGAGCTCCTACGAGCAGTACTTC; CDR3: CAISESGSSYEQYF
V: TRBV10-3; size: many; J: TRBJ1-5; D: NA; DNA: TGTGCCATCAGCCAAGGTCAGGGAGGGAGCAATCAGCCCCAGCATTTT; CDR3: CAISQGQGGSNQPQHF
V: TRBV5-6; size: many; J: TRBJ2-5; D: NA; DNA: TGTGCCAGCAGCTTGCCGGGGGAAGAGACCCAGTACTTC; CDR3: CASSLPGEETQYF
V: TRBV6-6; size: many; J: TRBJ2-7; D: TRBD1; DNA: TGTGCCAGCAGTTACGGGACAGACACCTACGAGCAGTACTTC; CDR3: CASSYGTDTYEQYF
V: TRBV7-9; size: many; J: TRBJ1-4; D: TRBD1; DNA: TGTGCCAGCAGCGGCGGGACAGGGGGCTATGAAAAACTGTTTTTT; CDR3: CASSGGTGGYEKLFF
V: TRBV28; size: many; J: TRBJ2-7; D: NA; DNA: TGTGCCAGCCCTACCCCCCAGGGAAAGCAGTACTTC; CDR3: CASPTPQGKQYF
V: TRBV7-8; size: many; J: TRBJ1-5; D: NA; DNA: TGTGCCAGCAGCTTAGCCCTCGTAAGGGGCAGCAATCAGCCCCAGCATTTT; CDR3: CASSLALVRGSNQPQHF
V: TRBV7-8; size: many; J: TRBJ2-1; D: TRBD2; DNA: TGTGCCAGCAGCTTAGGGGCGGGAGAAGGTTACAATGAGCAGTTCTTC; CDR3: CASSLGAGEGYNEQFF
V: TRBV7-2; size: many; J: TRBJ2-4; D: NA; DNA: TGTGCCAGCAGCTTACGACAGTCAGGGGTAGCCAAAAACATTCAGTACTTC; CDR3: CASSLRQSGVAKNIQYF
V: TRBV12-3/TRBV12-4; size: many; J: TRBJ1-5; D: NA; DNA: TGTGCCAGCAGTCCCCAGATCAATCAGCCCCAGCATTTT; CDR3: CASSPQINQPQHF
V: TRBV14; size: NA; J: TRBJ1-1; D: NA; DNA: TGTGCCAGCAGTACCCAGGGCGCAAGGACTGAAGCTTTCTTT; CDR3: CASSTQGARTEAFF
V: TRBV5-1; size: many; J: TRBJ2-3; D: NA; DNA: TGCGCCAGCAGCTTGGAACTACGCTCGGATACGCAGTATTTT; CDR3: CASSLELRSDTQYF
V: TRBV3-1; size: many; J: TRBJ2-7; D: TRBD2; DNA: TGTGCCAGCAGCCAAGATTCACTAGCGGGAGGGCCGGTTATATACGAGCAGTACTTC; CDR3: CASSQDSLAGGPVIYEQYF
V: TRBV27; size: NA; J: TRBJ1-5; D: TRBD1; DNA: TGTGCCAGCAGTCGCGGACAGGGACTTTATCAGCCCCAGCATTTT; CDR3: CASSRGQGLYQPQHF
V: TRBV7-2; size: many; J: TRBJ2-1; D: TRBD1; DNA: TGTGCCAGCAGCAGGACAGGGGGCGCCTACAATGAGCAGTTCTTC; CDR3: CASSRTGGAYNEQFF
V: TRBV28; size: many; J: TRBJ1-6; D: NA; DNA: TGTGCCAGCAGTTCATCCGCGGGGGCTTATAATTCACCCCTCCACTTT; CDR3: CASSSSAGAYNSPLHF
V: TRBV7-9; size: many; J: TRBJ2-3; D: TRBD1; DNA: TGTGCCAGCAGCTCGACAGGGGTTAGCACAGATACGCAGTATTTT; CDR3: CASSSTGVSTDTQYF
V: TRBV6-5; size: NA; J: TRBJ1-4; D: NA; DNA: TGTGCCAGCAGTTACGCCACAGGTCCAACCGTAGAAAAACTGTTTTTT; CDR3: CASSYATGPTVEKLFF
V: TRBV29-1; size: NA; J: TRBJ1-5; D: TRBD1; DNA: TGCAGCGTTGGGGAGAAGGGGGCCGATCGCAATCAGCCCCAGCATTTT; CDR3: CSVGEKGADRNQPQHF
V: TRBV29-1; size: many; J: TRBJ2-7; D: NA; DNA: TGCAGCGTTCGAGTACAGTTATACGAGCAGTACTTC; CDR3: CSVRVQLYEQYF
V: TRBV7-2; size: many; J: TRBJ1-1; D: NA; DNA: TGTGCCAGCAGCTTAGTGGCCAACACTGAAGCTTTCTTT; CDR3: CASSLVANTEAFF
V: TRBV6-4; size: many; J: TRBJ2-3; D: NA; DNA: TGTGCCAGCAGTGAAATGGGGAGCACAGATACGCAGTATTTT; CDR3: CASSEMGSTDTQYF
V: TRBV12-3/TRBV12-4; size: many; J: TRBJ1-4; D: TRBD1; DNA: TGTGCCAGCAGTTACAGGGGGAATGAAAAACTGTTTTTT; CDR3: CASSYRGNEKLFF
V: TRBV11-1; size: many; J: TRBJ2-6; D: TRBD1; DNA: TGTGCCAGCAGCCTTCAGGGGGCCGGGGCCAACGTCCTGACTTTC; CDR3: CASSLQGAGANVLTF
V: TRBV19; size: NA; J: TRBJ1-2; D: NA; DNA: TGTGCCAGTAGTATTTCGGGATACCAGGGTGGCTACACCTTC; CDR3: CASSISGYQGGYTF
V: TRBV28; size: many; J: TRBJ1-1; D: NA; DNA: TGTGCCAGCAGTTCCTTACAGGGAGGCGCTGAAGCTTTCTTT; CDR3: CASSSLQGGAEAFF
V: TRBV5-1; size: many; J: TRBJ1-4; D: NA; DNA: TGCGCCAGCAGCCCCCGAGAGCTTAATGAAAAACTGTTTTTT; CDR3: CASSPRELNEKLFF
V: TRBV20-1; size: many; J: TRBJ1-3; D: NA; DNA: TGCAGTGCTAGAGATATTCGGGAGGGTGCGGGAAACACCATATATTTT; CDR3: CSARDIREGAGNTIYF
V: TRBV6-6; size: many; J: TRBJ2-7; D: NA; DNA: TGTGCCAGCAGTTCCACCCCCGAGGGACTCTCCTACGAGCAGTACTTC; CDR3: CASSSTPEGLSYEQYF
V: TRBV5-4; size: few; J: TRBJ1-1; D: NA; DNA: TGTGCCAGCAGCTCCTCCCCGCGGGACGGGCAAGCTTTCTTT; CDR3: CASSSSPRDGQAFF